These T cell receptor beta chains were read from a single sample in a study of T cells in Graves' hyperthyroidism and ophthalmopathy. TCRdb called the multiplex PCR reads again in MiXCR, with one record for every CDR3 protein. This table has about 96,000 distinct CDR3 sequences, 51% appearing once. Specimen: blood. The receptors were sampled from a middle-aged woman with Graves' hyperthyroidism. CDR3s include the opening cysteine and the closing phenylalanine or tryptophan. A D gene is named only where the DNA matches it firmly. Expanded clones are given a class, and other clones once, few, many or no size at all.

d_gene	len	v_gene	j_gene	abundance	CDR3nt	CDR3aa
-	16	TRBV2	TRBJ1-5	-	TGTGCCAGCAAGGGAGCGGCGGGGTGGAGCAATCAGCCCCAGCATTTT	CASKGAAGWSNQPQHF
TRBD1	14	TRBV7-2	TRBJ1-2	many	TGTGCCAGCAGCTTTCAGGGGGCGAACTATGGCTACACCTTC	CASSFQGANYGYTF
TRBD1	13	TRBV12-3/TRBV12-4	TRBJ1-1	-	TGTGCCAGCAGTTTTGCCGGGACAGCTGAAGCTTTCTTT	CASSFAGTAEAFF
TRBD1	16	TRBV13	TRBJ2-3	few	TGTGCCAGCAGCCCGGACGGACAGGGGGCCGCAGATACGCAGTATTTT	CASSPDGQGAADTQYF
TRBD1	13	TRBV29-1	TRBJ2-6	many	TGCAGCTTGACAGGGGCGGGGGCCAACGTCCTGACTTTC	CSLTGAGANVLTF
TRBD1	12	TRBV29-1	TRBJ2-7	-	TGCAGCGGGGGACAGGGGTCCAACGAGCAGTACTTC	CSGGQGSNEQYF
TRBD2	15	TRBV20-1	TRBJ2-7	many	TGCAGTGCTAGTGCCCTGACTAGCGGGAGCTACGAGCAGTACTTC	CSASALTSGSYEQYF
-	13	TRBV7-2	TRBJ1-1	many	TGTGCCAGCAGCTTAGGAGGGGGGGTAGGAGCTTTCTTT	CASSLGGGVGAFF
TRBD1	12	TRBV6-5	TRBJ2-5	many	TGTGCCAGCAGGGGACAGTTAGAGACCCAGTACTTC	CASRGQLETQYF
TRBD1	14	TRBV20-1	TRBJ1-1	many	TGCAGTGCTACTGAGACAGGGGTGAACACTGAAGCTTTCTTT	CSATETGVNTEAFF
-	14	TRBV29-1	TRBJ2-7	once	TGCAGCGTGAGCACGTGGGGCCGGCCTTACGAGCAGTACTTC	CSVSTWGRPYEQYF
TRBD1	15	TRBV20-1	TRBJ2-7	-	TGCAGTGCTAGCCGGACAGGGGGGAAAGGTTACGAGCAGTACTTC	CSASRTGGKGYEQYF
-	15	TRBV14	TRBJ1-2	many	TGTGCCAGCAGTCCGGACAGCGGCCTATACTATGGCTACACCTTC	CASSPDSGLYYGYTF
TRBD1	13	TRBV2	TRBJ1-2	-	TGTGCCAGCAGCGGGGGGACAGGGGTAGGCTACACCTTC	CASSGGTGVGYTF
-	13	TRBV19	TRBJ1-6	many	TGTGCCAGTAGTTCTTGGACCTTTTCACCCCTCCACTTT	CASSSWTFSPLHF
-	14	TRBV10-2	TRBJ1-1	many	TGCGCCAGCAGGACCGGTTTCATGAACACTGAAGCTTTCTTT	CASRTGFMNTEAFF
TRBD1	17	TRBV2	TRBJ1-5	-	TGTGCCAGCAGTGCCACCTCGGGACAGGGGGCAGCTCAGCCCCAGCATTTT	CASSATSGQGAAQPQHF
-	14	TRBV2	TRBJ2-2	-	TGTGCCAGCAGCGTAGGGGCCACCACCGGGGAGCTGTTTTTT	CASSVGATTGELFF
-	14	TRBV5-4	TRBJ2-7	many	TGTGCCAGCAGCTTGGCAGGCGGTACCTACGAGCAGTACTTC	CASSLAGGTYEQYF
TRBD1	16	TRBV12-3/TRBV12-4	TRBJ1-4	many	TGTGCCAGCAGTTTAGCCGGACAGGGGAGAGGTGAAAAACTGTTTTTT	CASSLAGQGRGEKLFF
-	13	TRBV20-1	TRBJ2-1	many	TGCAGTGCGCCACACGGGGCGGGCAATGAGCAGTTCTTC	CSAPHGAGNEQFF